What follows are 21 T cell receptor beta chains derived from one specimen sequenced in a study of T cell repertoires in cytomegalovirus infection. One entry per CDR3 protein results from TCRdb running MiXCR on the reads. The table has 740,000 or so distinct CDR3 sequences, 35% to 45% seen once. The sample was PBMCs. Every receptor here comes from a human donor in good health (CMV status not recorded). Some clones in this sample may be carry-over from other donors' samples.

The chain joins TRBV28 to TRBJ1-6, with D hard to call. The CDR3 covers 18 residues. The V end was cut by 4 bases, the J end by 0 bases, with 16 bases between. Germline-derived CDR1 and CDR2 are MDHEN and SYDVKM. CDR3 coding DNA: TGTGCCAGCAGTTACCCCGGCGACCTGAGCTCCTATAATTCACCCCTCCACTTT. It is translated as CASSYPGDLSSYNSPLHF. The full variable domain, in which reference TRBV28 and TRBJ1-6 provide the parts outside the CDR3, is DVKVTQSSRYLVKRTGEKVFLECVQDMDHENMFWYRQDPGLGLRLIYFSYDVKMKEKGDIPEGYSVSREKKERFSLILESASTNQTSMYLCASSYPGDLSSYNSPLHFGNGTRLTVT.

This clonotype was found a few times. The chain couples TRBV6-5 to TRBJ2-7; D may correspond to TRBD1 or TRBD2 (5 bases each). Trimming cost V 4 bases and J 1 base, with 14 bases left between them. Germline V gene sequence: CDR1 MNHEY, CDR2 SVGAGI. This CDR3 contains 15 residues. The CDR3 DNA follows: TGTGCCAGCAGTTCAGCAGGGAGTAGATCCTACGAGCAGTACTTC. It is translated as CASSSAGSRSYEQYF.

This clonotype was observed a handful of times. The chain couples TRBV7-9 to TRBJ2-7, with TRBD1 matching over 7 bases. This CDR3 region has 15 residues. Germline assignment: CDR1 SEHNR and CDR2 FQNEAQ (reference sequence). Germline trimming cut 2 bases from V and 1 base from J; bases unmatched to any gene: 5. Written as DNA, the CDR3 is TGTGCCAGCAGCTTAAACGTACAGGGGTCCTACGAGCAGTACTTC. Its translation: CASSLNVQGSYEQYF.

This clonotype was counted ten times or more. This sequence joins TRBV7-9 and TRBJ2-7; D gene uncertain. The CDR3 sequence is 13 residues long. V lost 1 base and J 3 bases, leaving 7 bases between the germline ends. Germline values: CDR1 SEHNR, CDR2 FQNEAQ (reference sequence). In DNA form, the CDR3 reads TGTGCCAGCAGCTTAGAAGGGTACTACGAGCAGTACTTC. Its protein is CASSLEGYYEQYF. Full variable domain (rest looked up from reference TRBV7-9 and TRBJ2-7): DTGVSQNPRHKITKRGQNVTFRCDPISEHNRLYWYRQTLGQGPEFLTYFQNEAQLEKSRLLSDRFSAERPKGSFSTLEIQRTEQGDSAMYLCASSLEGYYEQYFGPGTRLTVT.

This clonotype was recorded at least ten times. The chain links TRBV19 to TRBJ1-5; D gene uncertain. The V gene's germline CDR1 is LNHDA and CDR2 SQIVND (reference sequence). This CDR3 contains 14 residues. Trimming took 6 bases from V and 5 from J, leaving 14 bases between them. This CDR3 is CASRQTNLDQPQHF. CDR3 coding DNA: TGTGCCAGTAGGCAGACAAATTTAGATCAGCCCCAGCATTTT.

A few counts support this clonotype. V and J are TRBV11-3 and TRBJ2-1; no firm D call. Germline V lookup: CDR1 SGHNT, CDR2 YENEEA. V lost 1 base and J 9 bases, leaving 10 bases between the germline ends. The CDR3 sequence is 13 residues long. CDR3 DNA sequence: TGTGCCAGCAGCTTAGGGTCGACGGCTGAGCAGTTCTTC. Protein: CASSLGSTAEQFF.

About this clonotype: Just one base apart from a much larger clone, this may be a read error. The conserved closing phenylalanine or tryptophan is absent in this CDR3, likely reflecting a read error. V and J are TRBV7-2 and TRBJ2-1; TRBD2 aligns across 15 bases. The CDR3 sequence is 19 residues long. Germline V gives CDR1 SGHTA, CDR2 FQGNSA. The junction had 13 bases not matched to a gene; V was cut back by 5 bases and J by 5 bases. CDR3: CASSKDRDGLAGGNNEQFL. CDR3 bases: TGTGCCAGCAGCAAGGACAGGGACGGACTAGCGGGGGGGAACAATGAGCAGTTCTTA.

Concerning this clonotype: At one end the junction does not follow the germline gene, possibly because of a read error. This chain uses TRBV11-3 with TRBJ2-1, with TRBD2 matching 12 bases. The CDR3 is made up of 15 amino acids. Germline values: CDR1 SGHNT, CDR2 YENEEA. The CDR3 here is CVSSPRLAGVNEQFF. As DNA, the CDR3 is TGTGTCAGCAGCCCACGACTAGCGGGAGTAAATGAGCAGTTCTTC.

This clonotype has only a few counts. The V and J genes are TRBV5-1 and TRBJ2-5; D tentatively reads TRBD1 or TRBD2 (7 bases each). Germline loops: CDR1 SGHRS, CDR2 YFSETQ. Trimming removed 6 bases at V and 3 bases at J, with 18 bases between. The CDR3 loop spans 15 amino acids. The CDR3 protein is CASTQGGTAKETQYF. For the CDR3, the DNA is TGCGCCAGCACCCAGGGAGGGACAGCAAAAGAGACCCAGTACTTC.

This clonotype came up a few times. CDR3 nucleotides: TGTGCCACGCGCACAGTCTCTGGGGCCAACGTCCTGACTTTC. It yields the protein CATRTVSGANVLTF. This chain uses TRBV10-3 with TRBJ2-6; no firm D call. CDR1 is ENHRY, CDR2 SYGVKD, per germline. V dropped 10 bases and J dropped 0 bases, with 10 bases sitting between them. The CDR3 covers 14 residues.

The CDR3 DNA follows: TGTGCCAGCAGCGCCGCCCAAAGACCCGAAGTCTATGGCTACACCTTC. It encodes CASSAAQRPEVYGYTF. V and J are TRBV7-6 and TRBJ1-2; D ambiguous. Trimming cost V 5 bases and J 4 bases, with 20 bases left between them. The CDR3 is 16 amino acids. Looked up from germline, CDR1 is SGHVS and CDR2 is FNYEAQ. The full variable domain, rest sourced from reference TRBV7-6 and TRBJ1-2, is GAGVSQSPRYKVTKRGQDVALRCDPISGHVSLYWYRQALGQGPEFLTYFNYEAQQDKSGLPNDRFSAERPEGSISTLTIQRTEQRDSAMYRCASSAAQRPEVYGYTFGSGTRLTVV.

The rearrangement links TRBV7-9 to TRBJ2-7; 7 bases map to TRBD2. V trimming: 4 bases; J trimming: 0 bases; junction bases outside the gene matches: 6. This CDR3 contains 15 residues. Per the germline V gene, CDR1 is SEHNR and CDR2 is FQNEAQ (reference sequence). The CDR3: CASSSAGRSSYEQYF. The CDR3, as DNA: TGTGCCAGCAGCTCAGCGGGACGAAGCTCCTACGAGCAGTACTTC.

The V gene is TRBV19, the J gene TRBJ1-3; D perhaps matches TRBD1 (6 bases). V was shortened by 5 bases and J by 4 bases, with 15 bases between the two germline ends. Germline V gene data show CDR1 as LNHDA and CDR2 as SQIVND (reference sequence). CDR3 length: 15 amino acids. The CDR3 loop is CASSRPGQEGNTIYF. The CDR3 coding sequence is TGTGCCAGTAGTCGCCCGGGACAAGAAGGAAACACCATATATTTT.

The count of this clonotype is one. The chain recombines TRBV19 with TRBJ2-4; a weak D match, TRBD2 (5 bases). V was trimmed by 0 bases and J by 7 bases, leaving 7 bases between them. CDR1 and CDR2 from the germline V gene are LNHDA and SQIVND (reference sequence). The CDR3 spans 13 residues. CDR3 nucleotide sequence: TGTGCCAGTAGTATAGAAAAGCGGAACATTCAGTACTTC. It translates to CASSIEKRNIQYF.

This clonotype was seen a single time. The J gene is TRBJ2-1, the V gene TRBV12-3 or TRBV12-4; 9 bases are a match to TRBD1. The CDR3 is 15 residues long. V lost 6 bases to trimming and J lost 6 bases; unmatched junction nucleotides: 9. The CDR3 DNA follows: TGTGCCAGCAGAACGTCCGGGACAGGGTTCAATGAGCAGTTCTTC. It specifies CASRTSGTGFNEQFF.

The chain recombines TRBV5-6 with TRBJ2-3, with 7 bases that match TRBD1. Germline values: CDR1 SGHDT, CDR2 YYEEEE. The CDR3 runs 15 residues. V was pared by 4 bases and J by 1 base, with 6 bases of the junction left unmatched. The CDR3 region is CASSPRQGRTDTQYF. DNA of the CDR3: TGTGCCAGCAGCCCCCGACAGGGACGCACAGATACGCAGTATTTT.

This chain links TRBV6-5 with TRBJ1-2; tentative D call: TRBD1 (5 bases). The CDR3 contains 12 residues. Deletions cut 8 bases from V and 3 bases from J, with 10 bases between. Germline CDR1 MNHEY, CDR2 SVGAGI. CDR3 residues: CASGRGYYGYTF. The CDR3 coding sequence is TGTGCCAGCGGAAGGGGCTACTATGGCTACACCTTC.

The chain carries TRBV12-3 or TRBV12-4 and TRBJ2-2; D unresolved. The CDR3 is 12 residues long. Trimming cost V 7 bases and J 1 base, with 4 bases left between them. CDR3 coding DNA: TGTGCCAGCAAAGGGAACACCGGGGAGCTGTTTTTT. Protein product: CASKGNTGELFF.

The rearrangement links TRBV6-2 or TRBV6-3 to TRBJ1-1; D gene ambiguous. Between the trimmed V and J ends, which lost 7 bases and 0 bases, there was a span of 12 bases. The germline V gene has CDR1 MNHEY and CDR2 SVGEGT. The CDR3 length is 14 residues. CDR3 sequence (DNA): TGTGCCAGCACCCGCCGGGGTATGAACACTGAAGCTTTCTTT. Protein: CASTRRGMNTEAFF.

The V call is TRBV25-1, the J call TRBJ1-1; D is perhaps TRBD1 (5 bases). V shed 3 bases and J shed 1 base, with 15 bases lying between them. Germline CDR1 and CDR2: MGHDK and SYGVNS. This CDR3 comprises 16 residues. The CDR3 protein is CASSDAVRGTNTEAFF. The CDR3, as DNA: TGTGCCAGCAGTGATGCGGTGAGGGGAACGAACACTGAAGCTTTCTTT.

The chain recombines TRBV7-6 with TRBJ1-1; 7 nucleotides align to TRBD1. The germline gives CDR1 SGHVS, CDR2 FNYEAQ. V lost 4 bases, J lost 5 bases, and 7 bases stayed unmatched. CDR3 length equals 14 residues. This CDR3 is CASSSFQGETEAFF. The CDR3 DNA follows: TGTGCCAGCAGCTCGTTCCAGGGGGAAACTGAAGCTTTCTTT.